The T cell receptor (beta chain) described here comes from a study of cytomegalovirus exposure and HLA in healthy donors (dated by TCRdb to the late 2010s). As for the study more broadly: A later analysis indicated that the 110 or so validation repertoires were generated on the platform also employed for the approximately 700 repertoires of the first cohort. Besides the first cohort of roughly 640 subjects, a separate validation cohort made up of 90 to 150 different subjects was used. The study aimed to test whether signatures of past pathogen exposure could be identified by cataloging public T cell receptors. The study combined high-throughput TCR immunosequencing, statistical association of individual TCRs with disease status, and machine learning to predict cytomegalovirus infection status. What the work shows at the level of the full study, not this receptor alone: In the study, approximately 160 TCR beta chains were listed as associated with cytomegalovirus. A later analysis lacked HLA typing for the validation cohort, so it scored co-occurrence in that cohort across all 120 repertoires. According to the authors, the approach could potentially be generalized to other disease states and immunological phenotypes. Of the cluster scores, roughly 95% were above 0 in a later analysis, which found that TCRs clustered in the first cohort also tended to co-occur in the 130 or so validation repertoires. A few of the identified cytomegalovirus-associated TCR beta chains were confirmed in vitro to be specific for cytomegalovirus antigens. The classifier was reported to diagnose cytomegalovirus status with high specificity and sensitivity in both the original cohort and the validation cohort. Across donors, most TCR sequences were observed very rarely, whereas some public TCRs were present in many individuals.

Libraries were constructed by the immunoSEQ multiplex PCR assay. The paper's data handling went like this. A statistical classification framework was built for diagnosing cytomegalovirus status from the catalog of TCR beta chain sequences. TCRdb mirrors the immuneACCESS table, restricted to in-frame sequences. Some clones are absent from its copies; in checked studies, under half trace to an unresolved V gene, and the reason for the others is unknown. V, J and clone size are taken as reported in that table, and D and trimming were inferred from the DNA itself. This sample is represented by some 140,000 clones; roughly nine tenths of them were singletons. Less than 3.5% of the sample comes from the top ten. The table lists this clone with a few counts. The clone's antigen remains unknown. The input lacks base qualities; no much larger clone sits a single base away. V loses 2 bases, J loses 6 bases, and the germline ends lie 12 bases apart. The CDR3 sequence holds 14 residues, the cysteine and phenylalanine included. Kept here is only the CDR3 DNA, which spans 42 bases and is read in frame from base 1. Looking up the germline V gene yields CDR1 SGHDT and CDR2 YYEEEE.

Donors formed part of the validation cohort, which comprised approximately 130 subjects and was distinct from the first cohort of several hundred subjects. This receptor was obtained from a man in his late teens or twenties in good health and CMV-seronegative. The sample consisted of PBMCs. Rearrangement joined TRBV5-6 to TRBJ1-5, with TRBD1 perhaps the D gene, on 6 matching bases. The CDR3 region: CASSLQGEGQPQHF. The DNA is TGTGCCAGCAGCTTACAGGGCGAGGGTCAGCCCCAGCATTTT.